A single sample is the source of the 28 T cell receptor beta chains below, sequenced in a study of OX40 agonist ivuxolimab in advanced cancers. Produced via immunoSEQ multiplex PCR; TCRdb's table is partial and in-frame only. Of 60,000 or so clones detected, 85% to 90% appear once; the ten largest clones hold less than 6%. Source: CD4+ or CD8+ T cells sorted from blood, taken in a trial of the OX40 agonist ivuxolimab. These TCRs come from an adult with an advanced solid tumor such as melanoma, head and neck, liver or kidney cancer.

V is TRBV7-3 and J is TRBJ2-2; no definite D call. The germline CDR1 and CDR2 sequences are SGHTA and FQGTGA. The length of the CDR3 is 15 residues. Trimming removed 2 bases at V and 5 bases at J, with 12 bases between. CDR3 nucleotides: TGTGCCAGCAGCTTAGGTGGGATCTCTACCGGGGAGCTGTTTTTT. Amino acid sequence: CASSLGGISTGELFF.

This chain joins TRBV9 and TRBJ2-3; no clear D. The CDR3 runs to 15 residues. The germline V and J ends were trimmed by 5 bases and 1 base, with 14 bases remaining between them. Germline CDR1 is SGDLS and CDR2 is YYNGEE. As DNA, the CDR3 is TGTGCCAGCAGTTTTCGACATACCCGCACAGATACGCAGTATTTT. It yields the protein CASSFRHTRTDTQYF.

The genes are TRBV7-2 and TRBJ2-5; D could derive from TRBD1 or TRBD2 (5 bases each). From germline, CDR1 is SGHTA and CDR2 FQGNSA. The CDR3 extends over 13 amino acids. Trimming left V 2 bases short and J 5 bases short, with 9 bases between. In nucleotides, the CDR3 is TGTGCCAGCAGCTTATGGGGGTGGGAGACCCAGTACTTC. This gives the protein CASSLWGWETQYF.

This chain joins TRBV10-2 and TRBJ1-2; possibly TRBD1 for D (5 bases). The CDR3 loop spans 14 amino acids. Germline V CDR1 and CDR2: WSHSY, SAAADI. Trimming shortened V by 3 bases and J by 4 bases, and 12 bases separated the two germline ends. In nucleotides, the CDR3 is TGCGCCAGCAGTGAAGCCGGGACCTCCTATGGCTACACCTTC. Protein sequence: CASSEAGTSYGYTF.

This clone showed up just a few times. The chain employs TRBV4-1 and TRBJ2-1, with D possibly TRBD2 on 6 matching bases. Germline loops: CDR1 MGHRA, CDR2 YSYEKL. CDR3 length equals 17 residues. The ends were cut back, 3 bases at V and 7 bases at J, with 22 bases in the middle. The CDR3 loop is CASSQGGGSGSFNEQFF. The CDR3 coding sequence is TGCGCCAGCAGCCAGGGGGGAGGCAGCGGGTCGTTTAATGAGCAGTTCTTC.

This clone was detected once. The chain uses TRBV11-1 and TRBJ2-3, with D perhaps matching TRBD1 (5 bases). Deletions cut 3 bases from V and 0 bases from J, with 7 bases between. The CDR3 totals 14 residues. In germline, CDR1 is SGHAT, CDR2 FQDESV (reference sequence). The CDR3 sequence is CASSLTVSTDTQYF. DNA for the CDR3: TGTGCCAGCAGCTTGACAGTAAGCACAGATACGCAGTATTTT.

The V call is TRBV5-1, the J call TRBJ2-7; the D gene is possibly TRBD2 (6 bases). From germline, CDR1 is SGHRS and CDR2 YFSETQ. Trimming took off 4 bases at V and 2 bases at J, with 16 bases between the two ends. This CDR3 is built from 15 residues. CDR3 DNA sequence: TGCGCCAGCAGCCAGTACGGGGGTGGGGCCTACGAGCAGTACTTC. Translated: CASSQYGGGAYEQYF.

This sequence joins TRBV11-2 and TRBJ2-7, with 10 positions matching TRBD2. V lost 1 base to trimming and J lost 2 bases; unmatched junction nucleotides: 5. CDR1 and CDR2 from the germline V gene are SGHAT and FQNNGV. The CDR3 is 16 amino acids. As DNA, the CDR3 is TGTGCCAGCAGCTTAGCATTAGCGGGAGGCGCCTACGAGCAGTACTTC. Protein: CASSLALAGGAYEQYF.

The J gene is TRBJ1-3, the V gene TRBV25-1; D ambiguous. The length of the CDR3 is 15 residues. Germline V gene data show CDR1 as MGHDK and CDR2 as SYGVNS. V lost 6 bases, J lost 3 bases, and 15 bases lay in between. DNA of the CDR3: TGTGCCAGCAGCCCCCCGAGCCGCCGTGGAAACACCATATATTTT. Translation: CASSPPSRRGNTIYF.

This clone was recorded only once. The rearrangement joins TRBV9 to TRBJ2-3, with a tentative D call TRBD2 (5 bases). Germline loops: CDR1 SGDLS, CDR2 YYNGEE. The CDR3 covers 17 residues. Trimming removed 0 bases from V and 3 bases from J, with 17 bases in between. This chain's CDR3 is CASSVGPWRAGTDTQYF. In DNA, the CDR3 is TGTGCCAGCAGCGTAGGGCCATGGCGGGCCGGGACAGATACGCAGTATTTT.

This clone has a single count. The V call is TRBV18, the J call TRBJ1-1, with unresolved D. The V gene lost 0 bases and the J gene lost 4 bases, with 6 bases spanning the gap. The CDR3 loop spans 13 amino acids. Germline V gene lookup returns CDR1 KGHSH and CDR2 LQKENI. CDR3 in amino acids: CASSPPQLTEAFF. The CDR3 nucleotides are TGTGCCAGCTCACCACCACAGCTCACTGAAGCTTTCTTT. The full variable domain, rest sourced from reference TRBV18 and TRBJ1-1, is NAGVMQNPRHLVRRRGQEARLRCSPMKGHSHVYWYRQLPEEGLKFMVYLQKENIIDESGMPKERFSAEFPKEGPSILRIQQVVRGDSAAYFCASSPPQLTEAFFGQGTRLTVV.

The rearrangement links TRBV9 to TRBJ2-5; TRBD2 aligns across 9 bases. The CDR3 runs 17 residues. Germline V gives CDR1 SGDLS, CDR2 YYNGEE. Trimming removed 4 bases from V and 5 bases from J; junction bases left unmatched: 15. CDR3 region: CASSLGVAGDLQETQYF. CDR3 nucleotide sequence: TGTGCCAGCAGCCTTGGGGTAGCGGGAGATCTCCAGGAGACCCAGTACTTC.

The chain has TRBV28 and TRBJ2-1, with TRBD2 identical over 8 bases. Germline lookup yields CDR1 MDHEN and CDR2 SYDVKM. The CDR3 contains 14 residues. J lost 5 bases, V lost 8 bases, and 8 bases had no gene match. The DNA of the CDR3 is TGTGCCAGCGGGTCTGCGGGAGGCCACAATGAGCAGTTCTTC. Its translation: CASGSAGGHNEQFF.

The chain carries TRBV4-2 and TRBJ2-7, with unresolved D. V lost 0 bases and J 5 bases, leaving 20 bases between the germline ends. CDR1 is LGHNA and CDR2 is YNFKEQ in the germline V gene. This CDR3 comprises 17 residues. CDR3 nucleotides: TGTGCCAGCAGCCAAGATTTGGTGGCCGACTCTCCCGACGAGCAGTACTTC. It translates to CASSQDLVADSPDEQYF.

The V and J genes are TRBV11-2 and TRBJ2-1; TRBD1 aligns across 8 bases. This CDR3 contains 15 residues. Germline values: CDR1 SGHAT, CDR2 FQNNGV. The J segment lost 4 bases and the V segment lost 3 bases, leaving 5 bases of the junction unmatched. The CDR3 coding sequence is TGTGCCAGCAGCTTTTCGACAGGGGCTTACAATGAGCAGTTCTTC. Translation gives CASSFSTGAYNEQFF.

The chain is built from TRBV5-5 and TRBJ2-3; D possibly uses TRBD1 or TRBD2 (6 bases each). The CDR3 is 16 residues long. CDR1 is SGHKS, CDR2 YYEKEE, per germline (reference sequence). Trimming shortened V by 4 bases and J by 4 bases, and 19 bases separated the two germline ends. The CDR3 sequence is CASSATSMGGADTQYF. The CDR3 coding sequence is TGTGCCAGCAGCGCAACCTCCATGGGGGGCGCAGATACGCAGTATTTT.

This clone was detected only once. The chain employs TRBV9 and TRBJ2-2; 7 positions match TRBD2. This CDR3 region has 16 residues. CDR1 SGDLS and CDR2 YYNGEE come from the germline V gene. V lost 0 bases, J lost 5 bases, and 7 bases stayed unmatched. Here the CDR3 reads CASSVVGGSHTGELFF. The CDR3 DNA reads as TGTGCCAGCAGCGTAGTCGGCGGGAGTCATACCGGGGAGCTGTTTTTT.

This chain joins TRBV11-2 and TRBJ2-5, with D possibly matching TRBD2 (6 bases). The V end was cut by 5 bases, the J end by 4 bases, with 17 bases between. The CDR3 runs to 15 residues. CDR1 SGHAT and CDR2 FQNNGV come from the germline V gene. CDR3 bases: TGTGCCAGCAGCACGGCGGGGACTGGGGGAGAGACCCAGTACTTC. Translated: CASSTAGTGGETQYF.

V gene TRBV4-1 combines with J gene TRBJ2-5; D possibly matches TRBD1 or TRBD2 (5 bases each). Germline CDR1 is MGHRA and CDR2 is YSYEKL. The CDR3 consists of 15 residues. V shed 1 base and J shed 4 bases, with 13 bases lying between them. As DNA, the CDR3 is TGCGCCAGCAGCCAAGTCGGGGCCCGGGGAGAGACCCAGTACTTC. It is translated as CASSQVGARGETQYF.

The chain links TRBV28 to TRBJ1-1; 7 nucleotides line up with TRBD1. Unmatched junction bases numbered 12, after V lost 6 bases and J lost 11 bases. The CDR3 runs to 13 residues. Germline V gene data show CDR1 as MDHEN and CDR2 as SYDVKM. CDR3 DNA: TGTGCCAGCAGACCAGCCGGGACAGTCATGGCTTTCTTT. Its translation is CASRPAGTVMAFF.

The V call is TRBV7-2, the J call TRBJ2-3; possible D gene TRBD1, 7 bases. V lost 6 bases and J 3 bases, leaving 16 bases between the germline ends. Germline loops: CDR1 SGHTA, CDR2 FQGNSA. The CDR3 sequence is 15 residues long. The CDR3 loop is CASSQAGGTTDTQYF. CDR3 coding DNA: TGTGCCAGCAGTCAAGCAGGGGGGACAACAGATACGCAGTATTTT.

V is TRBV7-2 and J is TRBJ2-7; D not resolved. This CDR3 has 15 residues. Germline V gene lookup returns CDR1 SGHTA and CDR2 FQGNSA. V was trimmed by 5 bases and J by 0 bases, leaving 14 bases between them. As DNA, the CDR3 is TGTGCCAGCAGCCCCGAGCGTGTAAGCTCCTACGAGCAGTACTTC. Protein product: CASSPERVSSYEQYF.

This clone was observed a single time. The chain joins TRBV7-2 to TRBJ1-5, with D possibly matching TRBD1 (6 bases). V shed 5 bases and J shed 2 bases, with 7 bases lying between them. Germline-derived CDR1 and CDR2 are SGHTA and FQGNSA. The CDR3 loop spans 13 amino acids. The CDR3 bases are TGTGCCAGCAGCCGACAGGGCAATCAGCCCCAGCATTTT. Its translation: CASSRQGNQPQHF.

The chain's CDR3 is CASSARGEQYF. DNA for the CDR3: TGTGCCAGCAGCGCCAGGGGCGAGCAGTACTTC. This chain links TRBV13 with TRBJ2-7; the D gene is possibly TRBD1 (6 bases). Deletions cut 5 bases from V and 6 bases from J, with 8 bases between. There are 11 residues in the CDR3. Germline-derived CDR1 and CDR2 are PRHDT and FYEKMQ (reference sequence).

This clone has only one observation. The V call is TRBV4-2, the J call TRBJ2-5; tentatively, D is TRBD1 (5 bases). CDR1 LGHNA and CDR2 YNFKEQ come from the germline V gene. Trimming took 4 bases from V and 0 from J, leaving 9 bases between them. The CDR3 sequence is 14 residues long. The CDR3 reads CASSRTGDQETQYF. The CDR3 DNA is TGTGCCAGCAGCCGCACAGGTGACCAAGAGACCCAGTACTTC.

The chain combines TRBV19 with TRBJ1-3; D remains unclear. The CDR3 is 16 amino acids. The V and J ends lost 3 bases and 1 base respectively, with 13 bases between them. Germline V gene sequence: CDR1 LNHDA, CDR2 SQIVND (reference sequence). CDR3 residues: CASSMTNTDSGNTIYF. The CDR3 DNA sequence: TGTGCCAGTAGTATGACTAACACAGATTCTGGAAACACCATATATTTT. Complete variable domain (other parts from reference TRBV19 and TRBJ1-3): DGGITQSPKYLFRKEGQNVTLSCEQNLNHDAMYWYRQDPGQGLRLIYYSQIVNDFQKGDIAEGYSVSREKKESFPLTVTSAQKNPTAFYLCASSMTNTDSGNTIYFGEGSWLTVV.

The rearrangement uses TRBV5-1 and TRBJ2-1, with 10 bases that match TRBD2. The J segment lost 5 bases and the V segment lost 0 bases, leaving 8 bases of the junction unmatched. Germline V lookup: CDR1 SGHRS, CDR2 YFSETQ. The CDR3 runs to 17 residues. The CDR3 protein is CASSLERRLAGDNEQFF. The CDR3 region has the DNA TGCGCCAGCAGCTTGGAGCGACGGCTAGCGGGAGACAATGAGCAGTTCTTC. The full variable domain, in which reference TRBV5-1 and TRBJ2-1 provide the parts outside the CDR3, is KAGVTQTPRYLIKTRGQQVTLSCSPISGHRSVSWYQQTPGQGLQFLFEYFSETQRNKGNFPGRFSGRQFSNSRSEMNVSTLELGDSALYLCASSLERRLAGDNEQFFGPGTRLTVL.

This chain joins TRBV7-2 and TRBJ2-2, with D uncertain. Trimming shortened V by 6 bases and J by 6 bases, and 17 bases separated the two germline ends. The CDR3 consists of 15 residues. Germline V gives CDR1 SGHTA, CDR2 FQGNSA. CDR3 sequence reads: CASRYTPIFPGELFF. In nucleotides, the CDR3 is TGTGCCAGCAGATACACACCTATTTTTCCCGGGGAGCTGTTTTTT.